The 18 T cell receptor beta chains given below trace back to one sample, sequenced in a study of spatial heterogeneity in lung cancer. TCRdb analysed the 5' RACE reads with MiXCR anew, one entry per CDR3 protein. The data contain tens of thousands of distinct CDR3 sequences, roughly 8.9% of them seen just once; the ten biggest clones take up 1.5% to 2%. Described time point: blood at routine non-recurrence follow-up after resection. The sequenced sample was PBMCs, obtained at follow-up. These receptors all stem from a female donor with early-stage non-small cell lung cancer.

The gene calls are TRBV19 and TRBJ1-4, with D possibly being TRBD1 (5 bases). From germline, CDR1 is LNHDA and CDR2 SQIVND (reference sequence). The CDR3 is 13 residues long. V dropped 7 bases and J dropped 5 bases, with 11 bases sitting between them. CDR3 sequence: CASTTVSNEKLFF. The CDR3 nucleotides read TGTGCCAGTACGACAGTATCAAATGAAAAACTGTTTTTT.

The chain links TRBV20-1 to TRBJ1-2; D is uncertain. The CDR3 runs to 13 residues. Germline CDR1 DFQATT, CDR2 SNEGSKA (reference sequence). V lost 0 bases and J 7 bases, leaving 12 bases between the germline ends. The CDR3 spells CSARDPGLRGYTF. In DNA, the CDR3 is TGCAGTGCTAGAGATCCTGGGCTGCGTGGCTACACCTTC.

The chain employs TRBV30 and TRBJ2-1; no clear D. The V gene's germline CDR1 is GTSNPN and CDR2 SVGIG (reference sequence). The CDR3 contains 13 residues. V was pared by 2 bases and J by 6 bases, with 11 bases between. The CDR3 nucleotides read TGTGCCTGGAGTCGGCTCTTTGCCAATGAGCAGTTCTTC. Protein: CAWSRLFANEQFF.

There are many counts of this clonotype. The CDR3 DNA is TGTGCCAGCAGCTTTTCGAGCGATGGAAACACCATATATTTT. Its translation: CASSFSSDGNTIYF. The chain recombines TRBV5-4 with TRBJ1-3; D unclear. V lost 2 bases and J 3 bases, leaving 9 bases between the germline ends. CDR1 is SGHNT, CDR2 YYREEE, per germline (reference sequence). CDR3 size: 14 residues.

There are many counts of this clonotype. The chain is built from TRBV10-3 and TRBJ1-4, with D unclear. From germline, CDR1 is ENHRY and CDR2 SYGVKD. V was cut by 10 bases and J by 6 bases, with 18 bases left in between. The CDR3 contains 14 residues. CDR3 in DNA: TGTGCCACCATGTCTGAAGGGAGGGATGAAAAACTGTTTTTT. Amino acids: CATMSEGRDEKLFF.

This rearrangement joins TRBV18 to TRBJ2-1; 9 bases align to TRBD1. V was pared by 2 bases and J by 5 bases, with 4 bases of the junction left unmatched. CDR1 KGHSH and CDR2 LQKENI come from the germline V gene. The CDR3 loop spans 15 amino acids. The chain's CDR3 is CASSPGTGTNNEQFF. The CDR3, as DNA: TGTGCCAGCTCACCAGGGACAGGGACCAACAATGAGCAGTTCTTC.

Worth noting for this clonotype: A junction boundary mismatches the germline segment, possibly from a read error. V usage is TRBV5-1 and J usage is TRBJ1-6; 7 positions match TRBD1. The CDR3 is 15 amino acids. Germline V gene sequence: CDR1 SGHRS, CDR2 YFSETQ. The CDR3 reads CASHPSDRNNSSLHF. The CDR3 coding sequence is TGCGCCAGCCACCCCTCGGACAGGAATAATTCATCCCTCCACTTT.

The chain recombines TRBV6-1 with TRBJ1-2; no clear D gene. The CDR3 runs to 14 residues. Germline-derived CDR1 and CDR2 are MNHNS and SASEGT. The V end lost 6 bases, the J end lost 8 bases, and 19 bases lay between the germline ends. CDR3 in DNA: TGTGCCAGCAGGGAGGGCGATGGGGAAGAAGGCTACACCTTC. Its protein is CASREGDGEEGYTF.

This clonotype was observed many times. The CDR3 sequence: CSVDFRGNQETQYF. Here the CDR3 DNA reads TGCAGCGTTGATTTCAGGGGGAATCAAGAGACCCAGTACTTC. The chain links TRBV29-1 to TRBJ2-5; 7 nucleotides agree with TRBD1. The CDR3 is 14 residues long. CDR1 is SQVTM, CDR2 ANQGSEA, per germline. V gave up 3 bases and J gave up 2 bases; unmatched junction bases: 6.

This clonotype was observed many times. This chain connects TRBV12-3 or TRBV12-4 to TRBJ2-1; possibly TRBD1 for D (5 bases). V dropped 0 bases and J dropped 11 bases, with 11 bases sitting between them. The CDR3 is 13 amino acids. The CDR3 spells CASSLAIGDKQFF. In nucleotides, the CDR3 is TGTGCCAGCAGTTTAGCGATAGGGGATAAGCAGTTCTTC.

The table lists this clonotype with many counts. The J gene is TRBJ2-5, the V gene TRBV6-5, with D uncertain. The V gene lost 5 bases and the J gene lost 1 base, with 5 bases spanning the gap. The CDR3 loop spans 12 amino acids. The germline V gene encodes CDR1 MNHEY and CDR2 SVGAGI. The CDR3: CASSRGQETQYF. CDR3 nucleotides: TGTGCCAGCAGTCGCGGCCAAGAGACCCAGTACTTC.

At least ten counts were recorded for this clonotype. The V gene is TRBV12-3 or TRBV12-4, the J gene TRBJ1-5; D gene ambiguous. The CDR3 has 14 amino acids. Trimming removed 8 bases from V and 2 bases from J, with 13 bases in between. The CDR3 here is CASLLGSGNQPQHF. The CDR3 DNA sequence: TGTGCCAGCCTATTGGGGTCGGGCAATCAGCCCCAGCATTTT.

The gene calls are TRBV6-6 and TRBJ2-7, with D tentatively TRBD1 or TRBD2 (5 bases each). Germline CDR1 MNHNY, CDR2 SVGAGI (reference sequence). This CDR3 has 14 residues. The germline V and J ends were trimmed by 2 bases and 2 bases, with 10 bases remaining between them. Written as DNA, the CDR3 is TGTGCCAGCAGTTACGGGGGTTCGGCCTACGAGCAGTACTTC. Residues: CASSYGGSAYEQYF.

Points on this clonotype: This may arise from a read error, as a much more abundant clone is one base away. The CDR3 nucleotides read TGCGCCAGCAGTGATTCGTCTCTAACGGAGTATTTT. Its translation: CASSDSSLTEYF. This chain joins TRBV10-1 and TRBJ2-3; D remains unclear. Per germline, CDR1 WNHNN and CDR2 SYGVQD (reference sequence). CDR3 length: 12 amino acids. Trimming pared 3 bases from V and 13 bases from J, leaving 14 bases between.

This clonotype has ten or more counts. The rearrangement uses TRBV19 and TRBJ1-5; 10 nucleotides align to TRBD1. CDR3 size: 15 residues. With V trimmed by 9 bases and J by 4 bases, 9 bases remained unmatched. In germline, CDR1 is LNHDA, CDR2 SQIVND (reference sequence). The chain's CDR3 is CASAGTGAGNQPQHF. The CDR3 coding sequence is TGTGCCAGCGCCGGGACAGGGGCAGGGAATCAGCCCCAGCATTTT. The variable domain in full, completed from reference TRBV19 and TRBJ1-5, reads DGGITQSPKYLFRKEGQNVTLSCEQNLNHDAMYWYRQDPGQGLRLIYYSQIVNDFQKGDIAEGYSVSREKKESFPLTVTSAQKNPTAFYLCASAGTGAGNQPQHFGDGTRLSIL.

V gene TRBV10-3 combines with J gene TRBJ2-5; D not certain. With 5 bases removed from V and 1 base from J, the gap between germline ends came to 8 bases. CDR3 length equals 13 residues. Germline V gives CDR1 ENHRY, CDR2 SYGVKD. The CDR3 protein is CAISWASQETQYF. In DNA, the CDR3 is TGTGCCATCAGTTGGGCATCCCAAGAGACCCAGTACTTC.

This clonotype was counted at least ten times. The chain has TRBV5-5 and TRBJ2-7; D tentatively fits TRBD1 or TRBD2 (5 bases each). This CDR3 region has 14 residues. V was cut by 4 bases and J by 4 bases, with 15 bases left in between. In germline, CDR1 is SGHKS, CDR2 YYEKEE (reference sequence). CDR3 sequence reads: CASSVTGTTYEQYF. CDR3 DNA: TGTGCCAGCAGCGTAACCGGGACGACTTACGAGCAGTACTTC.

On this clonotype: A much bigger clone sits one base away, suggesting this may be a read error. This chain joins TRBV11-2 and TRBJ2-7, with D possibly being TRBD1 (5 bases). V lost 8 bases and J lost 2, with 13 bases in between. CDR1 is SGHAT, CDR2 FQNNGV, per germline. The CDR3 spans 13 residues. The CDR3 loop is CASYPAGPYEQYF. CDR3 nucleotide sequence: TGTGCCAGCTACCCTGCAGGGCCCTACGAGCAGTACTTC.